The rows below give T cell receptor beta chains drawn from one sample of a study of graft-versus-host responses after intestinal transplantation. TCRdb keeps only in-frame clones here, not all; method: immunoSEQ multiplex PCR. The sample yields approximately 10,000 clones, 36% seen once. The sample here was alloreactive CD8+ T cells from a mixed lymphocyte reaction culture, taken before intestinal transplant. The receptors here all came from a human patient who received an intestinal transplant. Each CDR3 is given with its conserved first and last residue. The D gene is left open where the match is weak. Some rows mark clone size as missing; the rest say once, few, many or name a class of expanded clone.

V: TRBV27
size: .
J: TRBJ1-2
D: TRBD1
DNA: TGTGCCAGCAGTTTAACCTCCTTCGACAGGGGGCGCTTCGTGGATGGCTACACCTTC
CDR3: CASSLTSFDRGRFVDGYTF

V: TRBV2
size: few
J: TRBJ2-7
D: .
DNA: TGTGCCAGCAAGGAGACGGCAAACGATTTCTACGAGCAGTACTTC
CDR3: CASKETANDFYEQYF

V: TRBV2
size: .
J: TRBJ2-5
D: TRBD2
DNA: TGTGCCACCCTGAGGGGTAGCGGGGGTATCTACCAGTACTTC
CDR3: CATLRGSGGIYQYF

V: TRBV9
size: .
J: TRBJ2-1
D: .
DNA: TGTGCCAGCAGCACCGGAGGCATGAATGAGCAGTTCTTC
CDR3: CASSTGGMNEQFF

V: TRBV19
size: few
J: TRBJ2-7
D: TRBD2
DNA: TGTGCCAGTAGTATAACAGCGGGAGACTACGAGCAGTACTTC
CDR3: CASSITAGDYEQYF

V: TRBV10-3
size: .
J: TRBJ2-7
D: TRBD2
DNA: TGTGCCATCAGCCCTCTGGCGGGAGACTCCTACGAGCAGTACTTC
CDR3: CAISPLAGDSYEQYF

V: TRBV30
size: .
J: TRBJ2-7
D: TRBD1
DNA: TGTGCCTGGAGCCTGGGACAGGGTAGCGAGCAGTACTTC
CDR3: CAWSLGQGSEQYF

V: TRBV30
size: .
J: TRBJ2-3
D: .
DNA: TGTGCCTGGAGTGCTACCAGCACAGATACGCAGTATTTT
CDR3: CAWSATSTDTQYF

V: TRBV4-1
size: .
J: TRBJ2-7
D: .
DNA: TGCGCCAGCAGCCAGTACGGGGAGGAGCAGTACTTC
CDR3: CASSQYGEEQYF

V: TRBV7-8
size: .
J: TRBJ2-1
D: .
DNA: TGTGCCAGCAGCTTACGGGACTCCTATTACAATGAGCAGTTCTTC
CDR3: CASSLRDSYYNEQFF

V: TRBV4-3
size: .
J: TRBJ1-1
D: .
DNA: TGCGCCAGCAGAGGGACCCCGGGACATAAGAACACTGAAGCTTTCTTT
CDR3: CASRGTPGHKNTEAFF

V: TRBV29-1
size: few
J: TRBJ1-1
D: .
DNA: TGCAGCGTTGGGGGGGGGATCGCTGAAGCTTTCTTT
CDR3: CSVGGGIAEAFF

V: TRBV5-4
size: few
J: TRBJ2-7
D: TRBD2
DNA: TGTGCCAGCAGCTTCTCCTCGGGGGGACGTAAAGGCTCCTACGAGCAGTACTTC
CDR3: CASSFSSGGRKGSYEQYF

V: TRBV4-2
size: few
J: TRBJ2-3
D: TRBD2
DNA: TGTGCCAGCAGCCCTGGACTAGCGGAGGGGGTAGATACGCAGTATTTT
CDR3: CASSPGLAEGVDTQYF

V: TRBV5-1
size: .
J: TRBJ2-7
D: .
DNA: TGCGCCAGCCGGAATTTTCTCGGACAGCCTGGACTAGTCTACGAGCAGTACTTC
CDR3: CASRNFLGQPGLVYEQYF

V: TRBV4-2
size: .
J: TRBJ2-3
D: TRBD2
DNA: TGTGCCAGCAGCCTCCTAGCGGGAGGGCCTTTTTCAGATACGCAGTATTTT
CDR3: CASSLLAGGPFSDTQYF

V: TRBV5-1
size: .
J: TRBJ1-1
D: .
DNA: TGCGCCAGCAGCTTGGAGGGGAGGCTGACTAGCAACACTGAAGCTTTCTTT
CDR3: CASSLEGRLTSNTEAFF

V: TRBV2
size: .
J: TRBJ2-1
D: TRBD2
DNA: TGTGCCAGCAGTGACCCCACCACTAGCGGGCCTTACAATGAGCAGTTCTTC
CDR3: CASSDPTTSGPYNEQFF

V: TRBV27
size: .
J: TRBJ2-7
D: TRBD1
DNA: TGTGCCAGCAGTCCCCGGGACAGCCAAGAGCAGTACTTC
CDR3: CASSPRDSQEQYF

V: TRBV18
size: .
J: TRBJ2-5
D: .
DNA: TGTGCCAGCTCACTCGAGACCTATAGCCCCCGTAAAGAGACCCAGTACTTC
CDR3: CASSLETYSPRKETQYF

V: TRBV2
size: .
J: TRBJ1-1
D: .
DNA: TGTGCCAGCAGTGGGGTGGGGGCTCGCACTGAAGCTTTCTTT
CDR3: CASSGVGARTEAFF

V: TRBV4-1
size: few
J: TRBJ1-4
D: .
DNA: TGCGCCAGCAGCCAAGATTGGGGAGAGGGAGAAAAACTGTTTTTT
CDR3: CASSQDWGEGEKLFF

V: TRBV5-4
size: .
J: TRBJ1-6
D: .
DNA: TGTGCCAGCAGTTACAGTGGTACCCTGTATTCACCCCTCCACTTT
CDR3: CASSYSGTLYSPLHF

V: TRBV27
size: few
J: TRBJ2-2
D: .
DNA: TGTGCCAGCAGTTTTTCTAGCGTCGGGGAGCTGTTTTTT
CDR3: CASSFSSVGELFF

V: TRBV14
size: .
J: TRBJ2-7
D: TRBD2
DNA: TGTGCCAGCAGCCCGTTCCGGACTAGCGGGAGCTATCTAGGGGACTACGAGCAGTACTTC
CDR3: CASSPFRTSGSYLGDYEQYF

V: TRBV6-1
size: .
J: TRBJ1-2
D: TRBD1
DNA: TGTGCCAGCAGTGATGGGACAGCGAACTATGGCTACACCTTC
CDR3: CASSDGTANYGYTF

V: TRBV7-9
size: .
J: TRBJ2-1
D: .
DNA: TGTGCCAGCAGCTTAGTTCGGTCATCGATCTACAATGAGCAGTTCTTC
CDR3: CASSLVRSSIYNEQFF

V: TRBV9
size: .
J: TRBJ1-2
D: TRBD1
DNA: TGTGCCAGCAGCACCTACAGGGGGCGGCCAGATGGCTACACCTTC
CDR3: CASSTYRGRPDGYTF

V: TRBV4-2
size: .
J: TRBJ1-5
D: TRBD1
DNA: TGTGCCAGCAGCCAAGATATAACAGGGGGCAATCAGCCCCAGCATTTT
CDR3: CASSQDITGGNQPQHF

V: TRBV2
size: .
J: TRBJ2-5
D: .
DNA: TGTGCCAGCACCGAGGGTCTAGCGTTAGAGACCCAGTACTTC
CDR3: CASTEGLALETQYF

V: TRBV7-9
size: .
J: TRBJ1-3
D: .
DNA: TGTGCCAGCAGCTTACCAGGTCCGGGAAACACCATATATTTT
CDR3: CASSLPGPGNTIYF

V: TRBV6-6
size: few
J: TRBJ2-1
D: TRBD1
DNA: TGTGCCAGCATAGCCCCCGGGACAGGGGCTTACAATGAGCAGTTCTTC
CDR3: CASIAPGTGAYNEQFF

V: TRBV11-2
size: .
J: TRBJ2-7
D: TRBD2
DNA: TGTGCCAGCAGCTTATTCTCCTGGGGGGGAGAGCAGTACTTC
CDR3: CASSLFSWGGEQYF

V: TRBV27
size: .
J: TRBJ1-1
D: .
DNA: TGTGCCAGCAGTTTATCTCCTTGGGGGGATAGGAACACTGAAGCTTTCTTT
CDR3: CASSLSPWGDRNTEAFF

V: TRBV27
size: few
J: TRBJ2-7
D: TRBD2
DNA: TGTGCCAGCAGTTACGGAGCGGGAGGAGGCCCAGAGCAGTACTTC
CDR3: CASSYGAGGGPEQYF

V: TRBV18
size: few
J: TRBJ2-7
D: TRBD1
DNA: TGTGCCAGCTCACCGTCGGACAGGGGGCTGACCTACGAGCAGTACTTC
CDR3: CASSPSDRGLTYEQYF

V: TRBV4-1
size: medium-sized
J: TRBJ1-2
D: TRBD1
DNA: TGCGCCAGCAGCCAAGATACGACAGGGGGCATTTATGGCTACACCTTC
CDR3: CASSQDTTGGIYGYTF

V: TRBV28
size: .
J: TRBJ2-1
D: TRBD2
DNA: TGTGCCAGCAGTTCCCCCCTAGCGGGAGGAGAAAACAATGAGCAGTTCTTC
CDR3: CASSSPLAGGENNEQFF

V: TRBV2
size: .
J: TRBJ2-1
D: TRBD1
DNA: TGTGCCAGCAGTGTGGGACAGGGGGGGAATGAGCAGTTCTTC
CDR3: CASSVGQGGNEQFF

V: TRBV7-6
size: .
J: TRBJ1-4
D: TRBD1
DNA: TGTGCCAGCAGCCTGACAGGGGCTAATGAAAAACTGTTTTTT
CDR3: CASSLTGANEKLFF

V: TRBV6-4
size: .
J: TRBJ2-2
D: TRBD2
DNA: TGTGCCAGCACTAGCGGGAGCACCGGGGAGCTGTTTTTT
CDR3: CASTSGSTGELFF

V: TRBV4-2
size: .
J: TRBJ2-5
D: TRBD2
DNA: TGTGCCAGCAGCCAAGAGCAGGGGCTAGCGGGAGAGACCCAGTACTTC
CDR3: CASSQEQGLAGETQYF

V: TRBV6-5
size: .
J: TRBJ2-5
D: TRBD1
DNA: TGTGCCAGCAGTTACCCCGGGACAGCGTTTCAAGAGACCCAGTACTTC
CDR3: CASSYPGTAFQETQYF

V: TRBV7-8
size: .
J: TRBJ2-5
D: TRBD1
DNA: TGTGCCAGCAGCTTTACGTCACAGGGGCTCGGGAAGACCCAGTACTTC
CDR3: CASSFTSQGLGKTQYF

V: TRBV5-1
size: .
J: TRBJ2-1
D: .
DNA: TGCGCCAGCAGCTGGGGGCAGCCCAACAATGAGCAGTTCTTC
CDR3: CASSWGQPNNEQFF

V: TRBV5-4
size: few
J: TRBJ1-2
D: .
DNA: TGTGCCAGCAGCTTGGCAGGGGCAGGGTATGGCTACACCTTC
CDR3: CASSLAGAGYGYTF